The clone carrying this TCR beta chain was detected only a few times. Its antigen is still unknown. The V segment lost 7 bases and the J segment 3 bases; nucleotides outside the gene matches: 6. The germline V gene has CDR1 SGHTA and CDR2 FQGNSA. The CDR3 sequence is 14 residues long. The data derive from a study of T cell responses to AZD1222 COVID-19 vaccine. Whole-study results and caveats: Most donors were white British and more were female, and clonal diversity was possibly underestimated.

Profiling relied on immunoSEQ multiplex PCR, and the TCRdb table lists in-frame clones only, not all of them. The sample comprises roughly 50,000 clones, about 89% of which are singletons, and approximately 15% rests with the top ten. V is TRBV7-2 and J is TRBJ2-7; 10 bases agree with TRBD1. The sequenced sample was peripheral blood, obtained 28 days after the second AZD1222 dose. This TCR came from an adult who received the AZD1222 COVID-19 vaccine. The CDR3 sequence: CASTLGQGFYEQYF. Here the CDR3 DNA reads TGTGCCAGCACCCTGGGACAGGGGTTCTACGAGCAGTACTTC.